This is a list of T cell receptor beta chains from one sample in a study of blood T cell repertoires in COVID-19. Assay used: immunoSEQ multiplex PCR; TCRdb lists only in-frame clones, some missing. The sample contains approximately 99,000 clones, around 87% of which appear only once. What was sequenced was peripheral blood. The receptors here all came from a human donor in a cohort sampled during active COVID-19. CDR3s include the opening cysteine and the closing phenylalanine or tryptophan. The D gene is left open where the match is weak. The listing skips clone size in some rows; elsewhere it reads once, few, many or a size class.

J gene,clone size,V gene,D gene,CDR3 protein,CDR3 DNA
TRBJ2-1,NA,TRBV11-2,NA,CASSLGVGGEQFF,TGTGCCAGCAGCTTAGGAGTGGGGGGTGAGCAGTTCTTC
TRBJ2-7,NA,TRBV11-2,TRBD2,CASSLEASGSYEQYF,TGTGCCAGCAGCTTAGAGGCTAGCGGGTCCTACGAGCAGTACTTC
TRBJ1-2,NA,TRBV3-1/TRBV3-2,TRBD1,CASSQGQGGLEGYTF,TGTGCCAGCAGCCAAGGACAGGGGGGACTCGAGGGCTACACCTTC
TRBJ1-2,NA,TRBV6-5,NA,CASSKPPNYGYTF,TGTGCCAGTAGCAAACCCCCTAACTATGGCTACACCTTC
TRBJ2-3,NA,TRBV2,TRBD2,CASSAGGLGWIDTQYF,TGTGCCAGCAGTGCCGGGGGACTAGGGTGGATAGATACGCAGTATTTT
TRBJ2-3,NA,TRBV27,NA,CASRTLLSGTRGDTQYF,TGTGCCAGCAGGACGCTTCTTAGCGGTACAAGGGGAGATACGCAGTATTTT
TRBJ1-5,NA,TRBV27,NA,CASSPRVNSNQPQHF,TGTGCCAGCAGTCCCCGGGTCAATAGCAATCAGCCCCAGCATTTT
TRBJ1-4,NA,TRBV5-6,NA,CASSFLTENEKLFF,TGTGCCAGCAGCTTTCTTACAGAGAATGAAAAACTGTTTTTT
TRBJ2-7,NA,TRBV28,TRBD1,CASSPVGTGESEQYF,TGTGCCAGCAGTCCGGTCGGGACAGGGGAGAGCGAGCAGTACTTC
TRBJ2-7,NA,TRBV28,TRBD2,CASSFPPGTSHEQYF,TGTGCCAGCAGTTTTCCCCCCGGGACTAGCCATGAGCAGTACTTC
TRBJ2-5,NA,TRBV9,NA,CASSEGQGLLSETQYF,TGTGCCAGCAGCGAGGGGCAGGGACTCCTTTCAGAGACCCAGTACTTC
TRBJ1-2,NA,TRBV14,NA,CASSLSQGYGYTF,TGTGCCAGCAGCCTTTCGCAGGGTTATGGCTACACCTTC
TRBJ2-7,once,TRBV7-6,NA,CASSSGGGRFYEQYF,TGTGCCAGCAGCTCCGGAGGGGGCCGGTTCTACGAGCAGTACTTC